Below are 24 T cell receptor beta chains sequenced from a single sample in a study of blood T cells in healthy people across ages. Together with a sample-barcoded 5' primer, a J-beta primer mix was included in a second PCR lasting 7 to 11 cycles. TCRdb ran MiXCR on the 5' RACE reads and lists one entry per CDR3 protein. The table records 900,000 to 950,000 distinct CDR3 sequences, about 28% of them present only once. These data were likewise used in another study, on T cells of mothers and their children.

Sequenced input: blood. Receptors originate from a woman aged 40 to 50 in good health.

The chain couples TRBV7-9 to TRBJ2-7; D not resolved. The V end lost 3 bases, the J end lost 5 bases, and 17 bases lay between the germline ends. Looked up from germline, CDR1 is SEHNR and CDR2 is FQNEAQ (reference sequence). The length of the CDR3 is 15 residues. Here the CDR3 reads CASSFDRYKRDEQYF. As DNA, the CDR3 is TGTGCCAGCAGCTTCGACCGATATAAACGGGACGAGCAGTACTTC.

This clonotype was seen only once. The chain combines TRBV5-5 with TRBJ1-4, with a weak D call TRBD1 (6 bases). The V end lost 2 bases, the J end lost 5 bases, and 16 bases lay between the germline ends. Germline V gene data show CDR1 as SGHKS and CDR2 as YYEKEE (reference sequence). CDR3 length: 16 amino acids. CDR3 sequence reads: CASSFAQGTINEKLFF. The CDR3 region has the DNA TGTGCCAGCAGCTTCGCGCAGGGGACGATAAATGAAAAACTGTTTTTT. The whole variable domain, filled in from reference TRBV5-5 and TRBJ1-4, reads DAGVTQSPTHLIKTRGQQVTLRCSPISGHKSVSWYQQVLGQGPQFIFQYYEKEERGRGNFPDRFSARQFPNYSSELNVNALLLGDSALYLCASSFAQGTINEKLFFGSGTQLSVL.

The J gene is TRBJ2-7, the V gene TRBV20-1, with 11 bases fitting TRBD1. Unmatched junction bases numbered 6, after V lost 6 bases and J lost 5 bases. This CDR3 is built from 13 residues. The germline gives CDR1 DFQATT, CDR2 SNEGSKA (reference sequence). DNA of the CDR3: TGCAGTGCCATGGGACAGGGGGTCCACGAGCAGTACTTC. This codes for CSAMGQGVHEQYF.

The sample holds many counts of this clonotype. The gene calls are TRBV11-2 and TRBJ2-7; the D gene is possibly TRBD2 (6 bases). The CDR3 has 15 amino acids. Germline V gene lookup returns CDR1 SGHAT and CDR2 FQNNGV. V was pared by 3 bases and J by 1 base, with 13 bases between. The CDR3 nucleotides read TGTGCCAGCAGCTTTATAACCGCGGGGTCCTACGAGCAGTACTTC. It codes for CASSFITAGSYEQYF.

This clonotype was seen a handful of times. The chain couples TRBV3-1 to TRBJ2-2; no firm D call. The CDR3 extends over 14 amino acids. Germline CDR1 is LGHDT and CDR2 is YNNKEL (reference sequence). The V gene lost 1 base and the J gene lost 1 base, with 4 bases spanning the gap. CDR3 loop: CASSQGRNTGELFF. DNA of the CDR3: TGTGCCAGCAGCCAAGGCAGGAACACCGGGGAGCTGTTTTTT. Supplemented by reference TRBV3-1 and TRBJ2-2, the full variable domain reads DTAVSQTPKYLVTQMGNDKSIKCEQNLGHDTMYWYKQDSKKFLKIMFSYNNKELIINETVPNRFSPKSPDKAHLNLHINSLELGDSAVYFCASSQGRNTGELFFGEGSRLTVL.

The chain has TRBV7-2 and TRBJ1-6; 8 nucleotides match TRBD1. CDR3 size: 14 residues. Germline loops: CDR1 SGHTA, CDR2 FQGNSA. With 4 bases clipped from V and 10 bases from J, the junction kept 6 bases outside the gene matches. The CDR3 nucleotides are TGTGCCAGCAGCTCGGACAGGGCAGGGTCACCCCTCCACTTT. It yields the protein CASSSDRAGSPLHF.

This clonotype occurred many times. This chain uses TRBV29-1 with TRBJ2-5, with 8 bases that match TRBD2. There are 17 residues in the CDR3. Germline trimming cut 0 bases from V and 0 bases from J; bases unmatched to any gene: 9. The germline V gene encodes CDR1 SQVTM and CDR2 ANQGSEA. CDR3 in amino acids: CSVEEIVAGIYQETQYF. CDR3 nucleotide sequence: TGCAGCGTTGAAGAGATAGTAGCGGGGATCTACCAAGAGACCCAGTACTTC.

V and J are TRBV20-1 and TRBJ2-7; 7 bases are a match to TRBD2. The CDR3 spans 16 residues. The V gene's germline CDR1 is DFQATT and CDR2 SNEGSKA (reference sequence). The junction had 10 bases not matched to a gene; V was cut back by 2 bases and J by 0 bases. The CDR3 nucleotides read TGCAGTGCTAGACACGGGGGAGGGGAGCGCTCCTACGAGCAGTACTTC. This codes for CSARHGGGERSYEQYF.

The rearrangement links TRBV28 to TRBJ1-4; a weak D match, TRBD1 (5 bases). The CDR3 loop spans 15 amino acids. Between the trimmed V and J ends, which lost 7 bases and 8 bases, there was a span of 20 bases. The germline V gene encodes CDR1 MDHEN and CDR2 SYDVKM. CDR3 sequence (DNA): TGTGCCAGCACCGAATCTCTGGCAGGGCACGAAAAACTGTTTTTT. Its translation is CASTESLAGHEKLFF.

This clonotype has more than one count but fewer than ten. The chain employs TRBV12-3 or TRBV12-4 and TRBJ1-5, with TRBD1 matching over 9 bases. Trimming at V came to 5 bases and at J to 4 bases, leaving 9 bases not matched to a gene. There are 16 residues in the CDR3. CDR3 coding DNA: TGTGCCAGCAGTGGGGAGACAGGGGGAGGAAATCAGCCCCAGCATTTT. Translation gives CASSGETGGGNQPQHF.

Concerning this clonotype: This likely comes from a read error, as the CDR3 has no conserved phenylalanine or tryptophan at its end. Because the CDR3's place on the DNA is in doubt, the DNA is left out and the CDR3 is given as listed by TCRdb. V and J are TRBV5-1 and TRBJ1-2; the table's D call, TRBD1, was not checked against the DNA. Germline V gene data show CDR1 as SGHRS and CDR2 as YFSETQ. Inclusive of both ends, the CDR3 amounts to 13 amino acids. The CDR3 reads CASSFIVGQARSY.

About this clonotype: The germline gene is not matched at one end of the junction; a read error may be the cause. The chain joins TRBV3-1 to TRBJ1-1; D gene ambiguous. Germline V gives CDR1 LGHDT, CDR2 YNNKEL (reference sequence). The CDR3 runs to 13 residues. The CDR3 loop reads CASSSTYFTEAFF. The CDR3 DNA sequence: TGTGCTAGCAGTTCGACATACTTCACAGAAGCTTTCTTT.

In its sample, this clonotype was seen a few times. This rearrangement joins TRBV7-2 to TRBJ2-1, with 7 nucleotides matching TRBD1. The germline V gene encodes CDR1 SGHTA and CDR2 FQGNSA. Losses at the gene ends were 6 bases for V and 4 bases for J; bases not matched to a gene: 9. The CDR3 spans 15 residues. The CDR3 DNA reads TGTGCCAGCAGACCTCGACAGGGCCTTTACAATGAGCAGTTCTTC. It yields the protein CASRPRQGLYNEQFF.

This rearrangement joins TRBV19 to TRBJ2-1; 10 nucleotides match TRBD1. This CDR3 comprises 17 residues. Germline-derived CDR1 and CDR2 are LNHDA and SQIVND (reference sequence). J lost 3 bases, V lost 4 bases, and 9 bases had no gene match. Here the CDR3 reads CASSTPGQGRGYNEQFF. The CDR3 DNA follows: TGTGCCAGTAGTACCCCGGGACAGGGGCGAGGCTACAATGAGCAGTTCTTC.

Concerning this clonotype itself: A much larger clone sits a single nucleotide away, making a read error possible. The CDR3 is CASSAGRPGQENEQFF. Here the CDR3 DNA reads TGTGCCAGCAGCGCAGGGAGGCCGGGACAGGAAAACGAGCAGTTCTTC. The rearrangement links TRBV9 to TRBJ2-7; 8 bases line up with TRBD1. The end of the DNA is better explained by TRBJ2-1, so the J call may be wrong. In germline, CDR1 is SGDLS, CDR2 YYNGEE. There are 16 residues in the CDR3.

The chain has TRBV5-1 and TRBJ2-3; 16 nucleotides match TRBD2. CDR1 is SGHRS and CDR2 is YFSETQ in the germline V gene. The CDR3 length is 20 residues. J gave up 1 base and V 4 bases, and 12 bases lay outside the gene matches. The CDR3 DNA reads as TGCGCCAGCAGCCCCGGGACTAGCGGGGGGGCCCTTGGGGGCACAGATACGCAGTATTTT. Protein sequence: CASSPGTSGGALGGTDTQYF.

The V call is TRBV12-3 or TRBV12-4, the J call TRBJ1-2; 7 bases fit TRBD1. V trimming: 7 bases; J trimming: 1 base; junction bases outside the gene matches: 6. The CDR3 has 14 residues. The CDR3 here is CASTQGQLNYGYTF. In DNA, the CDR3 is TGTGCCAGCACCCAGGGACAGCTTAACTATGGCTACACCTTC.

This clonotype was observed at least ten times. The gene calls are TRBV28 and TRBJ2-7, with D hard to call. The CDR3 spans 13 residues. Germline lookup yields CDR1 MDHEN and CDR2 SYDVKM. V shed 8 bases and J shed 0 bases, with 11 bases lying between them. Here the CDR3 reads CASVEYSSYEQYF. The CDR3 DNA reads as TGTGCCAGCGTGGAATATAGCTCCTACGAGCAGTACTTC.

The table lists this clonotype with a few counts. The chain has TRBV19 and TRBJ2-1, with D maybe TRBD2 (6 bases). CDR1 is LNHDA, CDR2 SQIVND, per germline (reference sequence). The CDR3 has 14 residues. Trimming took off 4 bases at V and 3 bases at J, with 10 bases between the two ends. The CDR3 reads CASSTGLHYNEQFF. CDR3 bases: TGTGCCAGTAGTACGGGACTCCACTACAATGAGCAGTTCTTC.

J is TRBJ1-1 and V is TRBV24-1; D not resolved. V was shortened by 2 bases and J by 9 bases, with 12 bases between the two germline ends. The CDR3 spans 13 residues. Germline V gives CDR1 KGHDR, CDR2 SFDVKD. CDR3 DNA sequence: TGTGCCACCAGTGATTCTAGGGAGGCTAAAGCTTTCTTT. It translates to CATSDSREAKAFF.

This clonotype was recorded once. The J gene is TRBJ1-1, the V gene TRBV9; the D is unclear. CDR1 and CDR2 (germline): SGDLS, YYNGEE. The CDR3 totals 16 residues. V was pared by 0 bases and J by 1 base, with 13 bases between. In DNA, the CDR3 is TGTGCCAGCAGCGTAGAAGCCCCACCGGGGAACACTGAAGCTTTCTTT. Its translation is CASSVEAPPGNTEAFF.

The V call is TRBV7-8, the J call TRBJ2-1; D uncertain. Per germline, CDR1 SGHVS and CDR2 FQNEAQ. The V gene lost 0 bases and the J gene lost 3 bases, with 24 bases spanning the gap. The CDR3 length is 20 residues. CDR3 sequence: CASSLAPPLRKPSGYNEQFF. CDR3 coding DNA: TGTGCCAGCAGCTTAGCGCCCCCACTTAGGAAGCCATCGGGCTACAATGAGCAGTTCTTC.

This clonotype occurred a few times. The CDR3 nucleotides read TGCAGCGCCGAAACAACAGGGGCCGGCTATGGCTACACCTTC. Its protein product is CSAETTGAGYGYTF. The V and J genes are TRBV29-1 and TRBJ1-2; 7 nucleotides match TRBD1. The CDR3 is 14 residues long. V dropped 7 bases and J dropped 4; count of bases not matched to a gene: 12. Per the germline V gene, CDR1 is SQVTM and CDR2 is ANQGSEA.

A few counts support this clonotype. The V and J genes are TRBV29-1 and TRBJ2-3; no firm D call. The CDR3 loop spans 12 amino acids. Germline assignment: CDR1 SQVTM and CDR2 ANQGSEA. V lost 3 bases to trimming and J lost 6 bases, with 10 bases between them. The chain's CDR3 is CSVEQELDTQYF. CDR3 nucleotides: TGCAGCGTTGAGCAGGAGCTTGATACGCAGTATTTT.